The 19 T cell receptor beta chains below all came from one sample that was sequenced in a study of T cell changes during pregnancy in multiple sclerosis. Using immunoSEQ multiplex PCR, the repertoire was profiled, and TCRdb retains in-frame clones only, with some absent. Counted here are roughly 99,000 clones, about 91% occurring once; the ten biggest clones make up 2% to 3%. The sample consisted of peripheral blood, taken after pregnancy. The receptors were sampled from a female donor in good health, enrolled as a control in a pregnancy study.

V and J are TRBV5-1 and TRBJ2-3; 10 bases align to TRBD2. The V gene's germline CDR1 is SGHRS and CDR2 YFSETQ. This CDR3 spans 19 amino acids. Germline trimming cut 0 bases from V and 4 bases from J; bases unmatched to any gene: 14. CDR3 sequence reads: CASSLVLAGEEPSPDTQYF. CDR3 in DNA: TGCGCCAGCAGCTTGGTGCTAGCGGGAGAGGAACCGAGCCCAGATACGCAGTATTTT.

V and J are TRBV7-6 and TRBJ2-1; 13 bases are a match to TRBD2. CDR3 length equals 15 residues. Germline CDR1 reads SGHVS; CDR2 reads FNYEAQ. V was pared by 5 bases and J by 9 bases, with 7 bases of the junction left unmatched. The CDR3 region has the DNA TGTGCCAGCAGCATATGGACTAGCGGGGGTGGTGAGCAGTTCTTC. Its protein is CASSIWTSGGGEQFF.

This clone turned up a few times. The chain is built from TRBV25-1 and TRBJ1-6; 7 nucleotides align to TRBD1. CDR3 length equals 15 residues. Germline V gives CDR1 MGHDK, CDR2 SYGVNS. The J segment lost 7 bases and the V segment lost 6 bases, leaving 9 bases of the junction unmatched. The CDR3 DNA follows: TGTGCCAGCAGAGCGACAGGGACGAGGAATTCACCCCTCCACTTT. This encodes CASRATGTRNSPLHF.

The J gene is TRBJ2-3, the V gene TRBV4-2; TRBD2 agrees at 7 bases. Germline CDR1 LGHNA, CDR2 YNFKEQ. With 0 bases clipped from V and 1 base from J, the junction kept 13 bases outside the gene matches. The CDR3 consists of 19 residues. CDR3 sequence: CASSQDGAGVGWGTDTQYF. DNA for the CDR3: TGTGCCAGCAGCCAAGACGGGGCGGGGGTCGGGTGGGGCACAGATACGCAGTATTTT.

This clone was seen a single time. The V call is TRBV6-5, the J call TRBJ2-5; the D gene is possibly TRBD1 (5 bases). This CDR3 spans 15 amino acids. Between the trimmed V and J ends, which lost 0 bases and 2 bases, there was a span of 10 bases. The germline V gene has CDR1 MNHEY and CDR2 SVGAGI. DNA for the CDR3: TGTGCCAGCAGTTACTCAAGGGGTGGGCAAGAGACCCAGTACTTC. Its protein is CASSYSRGGQETQYF.

The gene calls are TRBV5-5 and TRBJ1-1; tentative D call: TRBD1 (5 bases). Germline CDR1 reads SGHKS; CDR2 reads YYEKEE (reference sequence). This CDR3 contains 16 residues. V was clipped by 0 bases and J by 0 bases, with 12 bases between them. The CDR3 loop reads CASSLDPGRVNTEAFF. The CDR3 DNA sequence: TGTGCCAGCAGCTTGGACCCAGGGCGCGTGAACACTGAAGCTTTCTTT.

The chain carries TRBV28 and TRBJ2-1; 8 bases line up with TRBD2. CDR3 size: 14 residues. The V segment lost 3 bases and the J segment 9 bases; nucleotides outside the gene matches: 7. Germline V gene data show CDR1 as MDHEN and CDR2 as SYDVKM. CDR3 nucleotide sequence: TGTGCCAGCAGTTTCGGGCTAGCGGGTCGTGAGCAGTTCTTC. Encoded protein: CASSFGLAGREQFF. The full variable domain, with the rest looked up from reference TRBV28 and TRBJ2-1, is DVKVTQSSRYLVKRTGEKVFLECVQDMDHENMFWYRQDPGLGLRLIYFSYDVKMKEKGDIPEGYSVSREKKERFSLILESASTNQTSMYLCASSFGLAGREQFFGPGTRLTVL.

CDR3 DNA sequence: TGTGCCAGCAGTGCTCCAGCCGGGAAGAACACTGAAGCTTTCTTT. Translating gives CASSAPAGKNTEAFF. The gene calls are TRBV25-1 and TRBJ1-1; D remains unclear. The germline gives CDR1 MGHDK, CDR2 SYGVNS. V was cut by 4 bases and J by 1 base, with 13 bases left in between. This CDR3 is 15 amino acids long.

This clone was detected a few times. The gene calls are TRBV6-5 and TRBJ1-1; 7 positions agree with TRBD1. J lost 11 bases, V lost 6 bases, and 6 bases had no gene match. The CDR3 length is 11 residues. CDR1 is MNHEY and CDR2 is SVGAGI in the germline V gene. CDR3 nucleotides: TGTGCCAGCAGACAGGGGTCTGTCGCTTTCTTT. This codes for CASRQGSVAFF.

The chain has TRBV5-1 and TRBJ2-1; D may be TRBD1 (6 bases). The CDR3 extends over 15 amino acids. The V gene lost 4 bases and the J gene lost 2 bases, with 13 bases spanning the gap. The germline V gene has CDR1 SGHRS and CDR2 YFSETQ. The CDR3 DNA follows: TGCGCCAGCAGCGTCGGTAGGGGGACCTACAATGAGCAGTTCTTC. This gives the protein CASSVGRGTYNEQFF. The full variable domain, with the rest looked up from reference TRBV5-1 and TRBJ2-1, is KAGVTQTPRYLIKTRGQQVTLSCSPISGHRSVSWYQQTPGQGLQFLFEYFSETQRNKGNFPGRFSGRQFSNSRSEMNVSTLELGDSALYLCASSVGRGTYNEQFFGPGTRLTVL.

The genes are TRBV7-2 and TRBJ2-3; D not resolved. Trimming removed 5 bases at V and 6 bases at J, with 12 bases between. The CDR3 loop spans 13 amino acids. Germline V gene sequence: CDR1 SGHTA, CDR2 FQGNSA. The CDR3 bases are TGTGCCAGCAGCCCAGGCCCCTCGGATACGCAGTATTTT. Encoded protein: CASSPGPSDTQYF.

This chain connects TRBV4-1 to TRBJ2-1; TRBD2 might be the D (5 bases). The CDR3 spans 15 residues. The V end lost 4 bases, the J end lost 0 bases, and 10 bases lay between the germline ends. Germline loops: CDR1 MGHRA, CDR2 YSYEKL. The CDR3 reads CASSLRTGSYNEQFF. CDR3 coding DNA: TGCGCCAGCAGCCTGAGGACTGGCTCCTACAATGAGCAGTTCTTC.

The genes are TRBV7-6 and TRBJ2-3; 10 positions match TRBD2. The germline CDR1 and CDR2 sequences are SGHVS and FNYEAQ. After removal of 2 bases from V and 4 bases from J, the junction contained 6 bases not matched to a gene. The CDR3 spans 16 residues. The CDR3 protein is CASSLNSGGAPDTQYF. Here the CDR3 DNA reads TGTGCCAGCAGCTTAAACAGCGGGGGGGCCCCAGATACGCAGTATTTT.

V gene TRBV5-6 combines with J gene TRBJ1-1, with 8 bases that match TRBD1. Trimming cost V 3 bases and J 1 base; bases outside gene matches: 8. The CDR3 spans 16 residues. From germline, CDR1 is SGHDT and CDR2 YYEEEE. Here the CDR3 reads CASSSHFTGGNTEAFF. The CDR3 nucleotides are TGTGCCAGCAGCTCTCACTTTACAGGGGGGAACACTGAAGCTTTCTTT.

This chain uses TRBV11-1 with TRBJ2-7; TRBD2 matches at 7 bases. Germline trimming cut 1 base from V and 0 bases from J; bases unmatched to any gene: 3. Germline V gene data show CDR1 as SGHAT and CDR2 as FQDESV (reference sequence). This CDR3 comprises 15 residues. The CDR3 sequence is CASSLGRGISYEQYF. In nucleotides, the CDR3 is TGTGCCAGCAGCTTAGGGCGGGGGATCTCCTACGAGCAGTACTTC. Supplemented by reference TRBV11-1 and TRBJ2-7, the full variable domain reads EAEVAQSPRYKITEKSQAVAFWCDPISGHATLYWYRQILGQGPELLVQFQDESVVDDSQLPKDRFSAERLKGVDSTLKIQPAELGDSAMYLCASSLGRGISYEQYFGPGTRLTVT.

V gene TRBV18 combines with J gene TRBJ2-5; D remains unclear. Trimming took off 3 bases at V and 5 bases at J, with 10 bases between the two ends. This CDR3 region has 13 residues. Germline lookup yields CDR1 KGHSH and CDR2 LQKENI. The CDR3 bases are TGTGCCAGCTCACCGCTCAACGGGGAGACCCAGTACTTC. Protein sequence: CASSPLNGETQYF.

The V and J genes are TRBV5-6 and TRBJ2-3, with 10 bases identical to TRBD2. Trimming cost V 1 base and J 1 base; bases outside gene matches: 9. The CDR3 spans 18 residues. CDR1 SGHDT and CDR2 YYEEEE come from the germline V gene. For the CDR3, the DNA is TGTGCCAGCAGCTTGACTAGCGGGGAATGGGTTGGCACAGATACGCAGTATTTT. Encoded protein: CASSLTSGEWVGTDTQYF.

The V call is TRBV19, the J call TRBJ1-4; D not certain. Germline values: CDR1 LNHDA, CDR2 SQIVND (reference sequence). This CDR3 comprises 18 residues. V lost 4 bases and J 1 base, leaving 19 bases between the germline ends. The CDR3 loop is CASSNPRRTRGTNEKLFF. Written as DNA, the CDR3 is TGTGCCAGTAGTAACCCGAGGCGGACCCGGGGAACTAATGAAAAACTGTTTTTT.

The V call is TRBV10-3, the J call TRBJ2-1, with TRBD2 as a possible D gene (6 bases). CDR1 is ENHRY and CDR2 is SYGVKD in the germline V gene. The ends were cut back, 8 bases at V and 5 bases at J, with 16 bases in the middle. This CDR3 region has 14 residues. The CDR3 nucleotides are TGTGCCATCGGCGGGGTCCAACTAAACAATGAGCAGTTCTTC. It translates to CAIGGVQLNNEQFF.